The 5 T cell receptor beta chains given below trace back to one sample, sequenced in a study of blood T cells in healthy people across ages (dated by TCRdb to the mid-2010s). The library was built by means of 5' RACE. The instrument given in TCRdb is Illumina HiSeq 2500. A second PCR of roughly 7 to 11 cycles was performed with a sample-barcoded 5' primer and a J-beta primer mix. TCRdb applied fastp at Q25 and MiXCR to the public reads, then kept only in-frame beta chains. CDR3 protein sequences are deduplicated, and each keeps its most common genes and DNA. This sample lists nearly 800,000 distinct CDR3 sequences; just over 55% were detected once. Roughly 25% of the sample rests with the top ten. Sequencing input: blood. Source of these receptors: a man in his forties in good health.

This clonotype was counted between two and nine times. The J gene is TRBJ2-1, the V gene TRBV6-2 or TRBV6-3; 14 bases agree with TRBD2. This CDR3 contains 15 residues. V shed 8 bases and J 11 bases; nucleotides not matched to a gene: 11. The germline V gene has CDR1 MNHEY and CDR2 SVGEGT. The CDR3 loop is CASGNSGTSGRKQFF. The CDR3 DNA reads TGTGCCAGCGGGAATTCCGGGACTAGCGGGAGAAAGCAGTTCTTC.

This rearrangement joins TRBV15 to TRBJ2-3; 10 bases agree with TRBD2. V was pared by 11 bases and J by 4 bases, with 6 bases of the junction left unmatched. The CDR3 contains 13 residues. Per the germline V gene, CDR1 is LNHNV and CDR2 is YYDKDF (reference sequence). CDR3 sequence (DNA): TGTGCCGCCCAGCGGGGGGGGTCAGATACGCAGTATTTT. It codes for CAAQRGGSDTQYF.

The chain joins TRBV7-2 to TRBJ2-7; 10 nucleotides match TRBD2. CDR1 is SGHTA and CDR2 is FQGNSA in the germline V gene. V gave up 1 base and J gave up 2 bases; unmatched junction bases: 11. The CDR3 length is 18 residues. The CDR3 protein is CASSLVPRLAGGTYEQYF. Written as DNA, the CDR3 is TGTGCCAGCAGCTTAGTCCCAAGACTAGCGGGCGGAACCTACGAGCAGTACTTC.

The V and J genes are TRBV7-3 and TRBJ2-2; D not certain. CDR3 length: 15 residues. CDR1 SGHTA and CDR2 FQGTGA come from the germline V gene. V lost 3 bases and J 3 bases, leaving 11 bases between the germline ends. The CDR3 loop is CASSFDGRDTGELFF. In DNA form, the CDR3 reads TGTGCCAGCAGCTTTGACGGAAGGGACACCGGGGAGCTGTTTTTT.

As concerns this clonotype: Possible read error: a much larger clone is one base away. This rearrangement joins TRBV6-1 to TRBJ2-4; possibly TRBD1 or TRBD2 for D (5 bases each). This CDR3 has 14 residues. Deletions cut 6 bases from V and 4 bases from J, with 13 bases between. Germline V gives CDR1 MNHNS, CDR2 SASEGT. CDR3 protein: CASRRDVTKNIQYF. The CDR3 DNA reads TGTGCCAGCAGACGGGACGTTACAAAAAACATTCAGTACTTC.